What follows are 9 T cell receptor beta chains derived from one specimen sequenced in a study of T cell responses to AZD1222 COVID-19 vaccine. Produced via immunoSEQ multiplex PCR; TCRdb's table is partial and in-frame only. The table lists approximately 150,000 clones, about nine tenths of them singletons. The sequences come from peripheral blood, collected on day 0 of AZD1222 vaccination. The receptors originated from an adult in good health.

The chain is built from TRBV29-1 and TRBJ2-1, with D possibly matching TRBD1 (6 bases). Trimming removed 4 bases at V and 14 bases at J, with 21 bases between. Germline CDR1 SQVTM, CDR2 ANQGSEA. The CDR3 runs 13 residues. In DNA, the CDR3 is TGCAGCGTTGTGGGACATATACTTTGGGGAAAGTTCTTC. The encoded protein is CSVVGHILWGKFF.

CDR3 sequence: CASSLMRGNEQFF. CDR3 nucleotides: TGTGCCAGCAGTTTAATGCGAGGGAATGAGCAGTTCTTC. The rearrangement uses TRBV27 and TRBJ2-1; perhaps TRBD2 as D (5 bases). The germline CDR1 and CDR2 sequences are MNHEY and SMNVEV (reference sequence). The CDR3 extends over 13 amino acids. V lost 2 bases, J lost 7 bases, and 9 bases lay in between.

V usage is TRBV29-1 and J usage is TRBJ2-1, with D maybe TRBD1 (6 bases). The V gene's germline CDR1 is SQVTM and CDR2 ANQGSEA. V lost 4 bases to trimming and J lost 5 bases, with 9 bases between them. This CDR3 has 12 residues. The DNA for the CDR3 is TGCAGCGTTGGCCCAGGGGACAATGAGCAGTTCTTC. Encoded protein: CSVGPGDNEQFF.

In the case of this clone: In the same sample, other DNA sequences code for this CDR3. The genes are TRBV5-1 and TRBJ1-2; D is unclear. CDR1 is SGHRS, CDR2 YFSETQ, per germline. Trimming shortened V by 0 bases and J by 0 bases, and 6 bases separated the two germline ends. The CDR3 length is 14 residues. DNA of the CDR3: TGCGCCAGCAGCTTGGCCGGCTCTAACTATGGCTACACCTTC. This gives the protein CASSLAGSNYGYTF.

The chain employs TRBV7-9 and TRBJ1-5; a possible D gene is TRBD1 (5 bases). The V gene's germline CDR1 is SEHNR and CDR2 FQNEAQ (reference sequence). CDR3 length: 13 residues. Trimming shortened V by 5 bases and J by 7 bases, and 12 bases separated the two germline ends. The CDR3 loop reads CASSRSGDQPQHF. For the CDR3, the DNA is TGTGCCAGCAGCCGCTCCGGGGACCAGCCCCAGCATTTT.

V usage is TRBV11-2 and J usage is TRBJ2-1; TRBD1 matches at 7 bases. Germline V gene data show CDR1 as SGHAT and CDR2 as FQNNGV. The CDR3 length is 15 residues. The V gene end was trimmed by 3 bases and the J gene end by 5 bases; junction bases not matched to a gene: 7. The CDR3, as DNA: TGTGCCAGCAGCTTCCAGACAGGGAGCCACAATGAGCAGTTCTTC. Protein product: CASSFQTGSHNEQFF.

The chain links TRBV11-2 to TRBJ1-6, with 8 bases fitting TRBD1. There are 15 residues in the CDR3. CDR1 SGHAT and CDR2 FQNNGV come from the germline V gene. V gave up 3 bases and J gave up 10 bases; unmatched junction bases: 8. CDR3 sequence (DNA): TGTGCCAGCAGCTTGACGACAGGGGATGACTCACCCCTCCACTTT. Protein product: CASSLTTGDDSPLHF.

The CDR3, as DNA: TGTGCCAGCAGCCCCCCGGCAGGGACAGGCCGGGACGAGCAGTACTTC. It codes for CASSPPAGTGRDEQYF. V gene TRBV7-9 combines with J gene TRBJ2-7; TRBD1 aligns across 8 bases. V lost 5 bases and J lost 5; bases outside the gene matches: 14. CDR1 is SEHNR, CDR2 FQNEAQ, per germline (reference sequence). The CDR3 covers 16 residues.

The V gene is TRBV19, the J gene TRBJ2-2, with D possibly being TRBD1 (6 bases). This CDR3 has 15 amino acids. Trimming cost V 5 bases and J 4 bases, with 14 bases left between them. The germline V gene has CDR1 LNHDA and CDR2 SQIVND (reference sequence). CDR3 DNA: TGTGCCAGTAGTCTAAACAGGGTGGGCACCGGGGAGCTGTTTTTT. Translated, it gives CASSLNRVGTGELFF.